This T cell receptor (beta chain) was observed in a study of T cell therapy after organ transplantation. As for time point: 20-29 weeks after completion of therapy. TCRdb keeps only in-frame clones here, not all; method: immunoSEQ multiplex PCR. Among approximately 22,000 clones listed, 84% were seen once. Germline loops: CDR1 WNHNN, CDR2 SYGVQD (reference sequence). This CDR3 has 12 amino acids. V was shortened by 5 bases and J by 0 bases, with 5 bases between the two germline ends. Concerning this clone itself: Its specificity is unknown.

This chain uses TRBV10-1 with TRBJ2-7, with D hard to call. The sample here was CD8+ T cells from blood, taken after autologous CMV-specific T cell therapy. The origin of this receptor is a human patient who had received a solid organ transplant and had CMV disease. These T cells may partly come from the graft donor. CDR3 protein: CASSYSSYEQYF. The CDR3 region has the DNA TGCGCCAGCAGTTACTCCTCCTACGAGCAGTACTTC.